These T cell receptor beta chains were read from a single sample in a study of technical replicates of blood from a handful of donors. The assay was immunoSEQ multiplex PCR, and TCRdb's table has in-frame clones only and misses some. The table includes some 93,000 clones, 95% detected once. Sequenced material: T cells isolated from PBMCs. Source of these receptors: a human donor in good health. CDR3s include the opening cysteine and the closing phenylalanine or tryptophan. The D gene is left open where the match is weak. Clone size, where shown, is once, few, many, or a class for clones that have expanded.

j_call clone_size d_call v_call cdr3_nt cdr3_aa
TRBJ2-3 NA NA TRBV19 TGTGCCAGTAGTGTACTAATTCAGACAGATACGCAGTATTTT CASSVLIQTDTQYF
TRBJ2-1 once TRBD1 TRBV6-1 TGTGCCAGCAGTGATCTTTGGGGACAGTCCTACAATGAGCAGTTCTTC CASSDLWGQSYNEQFF
TRBJ2-1 NA TRBD2 TRBV5-1 TGCGCCAGCAGCTCCGCCGGGGCTAGCGGTTACAATGAGCAGTTCTTC CASSSAGASGYNEQFF
TRBJ1-1 once NA TRBV12-5 TGTGCTAGTGGTCATATCGCTACAGGTGAAGCTTTCTTT CASGHIATGEAFF
TRBJ2-1 NA TRBD2 TRBV10-3 TGTGCCATCAGTGAAAGGACTAGCGGAGCCTACAATGAGCAGTTCTTC CAISERTSGAYNEQFF
TRBJ2-1 NA NA TRBV4-2 TGTGCCAGCAGCCAAGATAGTGTGACTAGTAATGAGCAGTTCTTC CASSQDSVTSNEQFF
TRBJ2-4 NA TRBD2 TRBV7-6 TGTGCCAGCAGCCAGAGACTAGCGGGGAACCTTAAAAACATTCAGTACTTC CASSQRLAGNLKNIQYF
TRBJ2-2 NA TRBD2 TRBV5-4 TGTGCCAGCAGCTTGGGACTAGCGGGGTTCACCGGGGAGCTGTTTTTT CASSLGLAGFTGELFF
TRBJ2-1 NA NA TRBV19 TGTGCCAGTAGTCCCTTTAGCGGCGAGCAGTTCTTC CASSPFSGEQFF
TRBJ2-1 NA TRBD1 TRBV6-1 TGTGCCAGCAGTGAACCAGAAGGACAGGGGGACTACAATGAGCAGTTCTTC CASSEPEGQGDYNEQFF